The rows below give T cell receptor beta chains drawn from one sample of a study of post-analysis software for immune sequencing data. TCRdb ran MiXCR on the PCR reads and lists one entry per CDR3 protein. The sample contains hundreds of thousands of distinct CDR3 sequences, under 70% of which appear only once. Sequencing was carried out using blood. These receptor sequences come from a girl aged 10 to 17 with multiple sclerosis. CDR3s leave out the opening cysteine and the closing phenylalanine or tryptophan. The order of the fields is clone size, CDR3 length, D gene, V gene, CDR3 protein. The D gene is left open where the match is weak. Expanded clones are given a class, and other clones once, few, many or no size at all.

clone_size: once; cdr3_length: 15; d_call: -; v_call: TRBV12-3/TRBV12-4; cdr3_aa: ASSLGQGSQGRHEQY
clone_size: -; cdr3_length: 13; d_call: -; v_call: TRBV6-5; cdr3_aa: ASSYSRGLAHEQY
clone_size: -; cdr3_length: 15; d_call: TRBD1; v_call: TRBV5-1; cdr3_aa: ASSLSRDRVEGETQY
clone_size: few; cdr3_length: 11; d_call: TRBD1; v_call: TRBV29-1; cdr3_aa: SAGTAATDTQY
clone_size: few; cdr3_length: 15; d_call: TRBD1; v_call: TRBV27; cdr3_aa: ASSLLAAGGEDYGYT
clone_size: few; cdr3_length: 10; d_call: -; v_call: TRBV29-1; cdr3_aa: SVLQAYYGYT
clone_size: -; cdr3_length: 14; d_call: TRBD2; v_call: TRBV12-3/TRBV12-4; cdr3_aa: ASSDPLAGVYNEQF
clone_size: few; cdr3_length: 10; d_call: -; v_call: TRBV29-1; cdr3_aa: SVVYPVDEQF
clone_size: few; cdr3_length: 14; d_call: -; v_call: TRBV7-3; cdr3_aa: ASSSWALGPYNEQF
clone_size: -; cdr3_length: 16; d_call: -; v_call: TRBV14; cdr3_aa: ASEKGSPGPMRQETQY